This entry features one T cell receptor beta chain sequence. Amplification of TCR beta CDR3 regions was performed using RNA transcripts as template. First-round RT-PCR of the TCR CDR3 relied on the HTBI primer set. MiXCR was run by TCRdb on the multiplex PCR reads, yielding one entry per CDR3 protein. The sample carries about 250,000 distinct CDR3 sequences, around 26% recorded once. Germline V gene data show CDR1 as MDHEN and CDR2 as SYDVKM. This CDR3 comprises 12 residues. V was pared by 6 bases and J by 5 bases, with 10 bases between. The data belong to a study of T cells in Graves' hyperthyroidism and ophthalmopathy.

The sample consisted of blood. The rearrangement joins TRBV28 to TRBJ1-2, with D unresolved. This clonotype was sampled from a woman aged 40 to 49 with Graves' ophthalmopathy. The CDR3 spells CASSRSQYGYTF. DNA for the CDR3: TGTGCCAGCAGCCGCTCGCAGTATGGCTACACCTTC.